The 26 T cell receptor beta chains reported below all come from one sample, sequenced in a study of blood T cell repertoires in COVID-19. Produced via immunoSEQ multiplex PCR; TCRdb's table is partial and in-frame only. This sample has more than 90,000 clones, with roughly 86% found just once. The specimen sequenced was peripheral blood. The receptor set was obtained from a man aged 40-55 years with acute or convalescent COVID-19.

The gene calls are TRBV7-9 and TRBJ1-2; D is possibly TRBD1 (6 bases). V was cut by 3 bases and J by 7 bases, with 9 bases left in between. Germline lookup yields CDR1 SEHNR and CDR2 FQNEAQ (reference sequence). The CDR3 runs 12 residues. The CDR3 nucleotides read TGTGCCAGCAGCTTCGAAGGGGGTGGCTACACCTTC. Its translation is CASSFEGGGYTF.

The CDR3 here is CSAEGQGVYEQYF. CDR3 in DNA: TGCAGCGCAGAGGGACAGGGTGTCTACGAGCAGTACTTC. The V gene is TRBV29-1, the J gene TRBJ2-7, with 9 nucleotides matching TRBD1. CDR3 length: 13 amino acids. V shed 7 bases and J 3 bases; nucleotides not matched to a gene: 7. From germline, CDR1 is SQVTM and CDR2 ANQGSEA.

V usage is TRBV11-2 and J usage is TRBJ1-1, with 7 bases lining up with TRBD1. The CDR3 spans 14 residues. V gave up 1 base and J gave up 4 bases; unmatched junction bases: 3. Germline CDR1 and CDR2: SGHAT and FQNNGV. CDR3 loop: CASSLGYRGTEAFF. In DNA, the CDR3 is TGTGCCAGCAGCTTAGGTTACAGGGGCACTGAAGCTTTCTTT. The whole variable domain, filled in from reference TRBV11-2 and TRBJ1-1, reads EAGVAQSPRYKIIEKRQSVAFWCNPISGHATLYWYQQILGQGPKLLIQFQNNGVVDDSQLPKDRFSAERLKGVDSTLKIQPAKLEDSAVYLCASSLGYRGTEAFFGQGTRLTVV.

The V and J genes are TRBV3-1 (or the pseudogene TRBV3-2) and TRBJ2-2; 9 nucleotides align to TRBD1. The germline CDR1 and CDR2 sequences are LGHDT and YNNKEL (reference sequence). V shed 4 bases, J shed 6 bases, and the junction held 9 bases outside the gene matches. The CDR3 covers 16 residues. The CDR3, as DNA: TGTGCCAGCAGCCCGGCAGACAGGGGGTCAGCCGGGGAGCTGTTTTTT. Its protein is CASSPADRGSAGELFF.

In nucleotides, the CDR3 is TGTGCCAGCTCACCACCGGGGCCGCGGGGACCCAATCAGCCCCAGCATTTT. This gives the protein CASSPPGPRGPNQPQHF. The V call is TRBV18, the J call TRBJ1-5; D is perhaps TRBD1 (5 bases). Trimming took off 0 bases at V and 3 bases at J, with 15 bases between the two ends. The CDR3 has 17 amino acids. Germline V gives CDR1 KGHSH, CDR2 LQKENI. The complete variable domain, with remaining parts taken from reference TRBV18 and TRBJ1-5, reads NAGVMQNPRHLVRRRGQEARLRCSPMKGHSHVYWYRQLPEEGLKFMVYLQKENIIDESGMPKERFSAEFPKEGPSILRIQQVVRGDSAAYFCASSPPGPRGPNQPQHFGDGTRLSIL.

The chain couples TRBV6-5 to TRBJ1-2, with 7 positions matching TRBD1. Germline V gives CDR1 MNHEY, CDR2 SVGAGI. V dropped 6 bases and J dropped 5; count of bases not matched to a gene: 12. The CDR3 has 15 residues. CDR3 in DNA: TGTGCCAGCAGAGGCATGACAGGGATTACGTATGGCTACACCTTC. This codes for CASRGMTGITYGYTF.

CDR3 nucleotides: TGTGCCAGCAGCTTAGCTACAGGGCGCGGCGGGGAGCTGTTTTTT. This codes for CASSLATGRGGELFF. The V gene is TRBV11-3, the J gene TRBJ2-2; D possibly corresponds to TRBD1 (6 bases). Deletions cut 1 base from V and 7 bases from J, with 13 bases between. This CDR3 has 15 amino acids. Looked up from germline, CDR1 is SGHNT and CDR2 is YENEEA. The entire variable domain, with the rest obtained from reference TRBV11-3 and TRBJ2-2, is as follows: EAGVVQSPRYKIIEKKQPVAFWCNPISGHNTLYWYLQNLGQGPELLIRYENEEAVDDSQLPKDRFSAERLKGVDSTLKIQPAELGDSAVYLCASSLATGRGGELFFGEGSRLTVL.

The chain uses TRBV27 and TRBJ2-1; 7 bases match TRBD2. The CDR3 loop spans 18 amino acids. Unmatched junction bases numbered 15, after V lost 5 bases and J lost 2 bases. CDR1 and CDR2 from the germline V gene are MNHEY and SMNVEV (reference sequence). Here the CDR3 DNA reads TGTGCCAGCAGTGCCCCCCGCGCCTTAGCGGGCACCTACAATGAGCAGTTCTTC. It translates to CASSAPRALAGTYNEQFF.

The chain employs TRBV30 and TRBJ2-3, with 9 bases aligning to TRBD2. V was pared by 4 bases and J by 4 bases, with 6 bases of the junction left unmatched. CDR3 length equals 14 residues. Per the germline V gene, CDR1 is GTSNPN and CDR2 is SVGIG (reference sequence). CDR3 in amino acids: CAWIWAGGPDTQYF. As DNA, the CDR3 is TGTGCCTGGATATGGGCGGGGGGGCCAGATACGCAGTATTTT.

Here the CDR3 DNA reads TGTGCTAGTGGTTTGCCCGGACTTCAGGGGCTGACTGAAGCTTTCTTT. Translating gives CASGLPGLQGLTEAFF. The chain recombines TRBV12-5 with TRBJ1-1, with D perhaps TRBD1 (6 bases). Germline CDR1 LGHNT, CDR2 FRNRAP. Between the trimmed V and J ends, which lost 2 bases and 5 bases, there was a span of 18 bases. The CDR3 is made up of 16 amino acids.

CDR3 in amino acids: CASSYGQGERNSPLHF. Here the CDR3 DNA reads TGTGCCAGCAGTTACGGACAGGGCGAACGCAATTCACCCCTCCACTTT. The rearrangement joins TRBV6-5 to TRBJ1-6; 8 nucleotides agree with TRBD1. The CDR3 length is 16 residues. V was clipped by 2 bases and J by 7 bases; unmatched bases: 7. Germline-derived CDR1 and CDR2 are MNHEY and SVGAGI.

In this sample, this clone turned up once. The chain is built from TRBV29-1 and TRBJ2-5, with D maybe TRBD1 (6 bases). This CDR3 is built from 15 residues. Germline CDR1 is SQVTM and CDR2 is ANQGSEA. Trimming cost V 7 bases and J 4 bases, with 22 bases left between them. This CDR3 is CSATARQEVGETQYF. CDR3 in DNA: TGCAGCGCTACTGCCAGACAGGAGGTGGGAGAGACCCAGTACTTC.

The chain carries TRBV12-5 and TRBJ1-1; TRBD1 matches at 10 bases. The CDR3 contains 13 residues. The V and J ends lost 8 bases and 3 bases, in that order; junction bases with no gene match: 3. The germline gives CDR1 LGHNT, CDR2 FRNRAP. The CDR3 region has the DNA TGTGCTAGTCGTGGGACAGGGGACACTGAAGCTTTCTTT. It codes for CASRGTGDTEAFF.

The chain carries TRBV29-1 and TRBJ1-1; D is unresolved. CDR3 length: 11 amino acids. Per germline, CDR1 SQVTM and CDR2 ANQGSEA. V lost 7 bases and J lost 7, with 13 bases in between. CDR3 amino acids: CSATAGNEAFF. CDR3 DNA sequence: TGCAGCGCGACCGCGGGCAATGAAGCTTTCTTT. The whole variable domain, filled in from reference TRBV29-1 and TRBJ1-1, reads SAVISQKPSRDICQRGTSLTIQCQVDSQVTMMFWYRQQPGQSLTLIATANQGSEATYESGFVIDKFPISRPNLTFSTLTVSNMSPEDSSIYLCSATAGNEAFFGQGTRLTVV.

This sequence joins TRBV27 and TRBJ2-1; 8 bases agree with TRBD2. V trimming: 8 bases; J trimming: 0 bases; junction bases outside the gene matches: 15. The CDR3 covers 18 residues. In germline, CDR1 is MNHEY, CDR2 SMNVEV (reference sequence). The chain's CDR3 is CASFNAAGDQFSYNEQFF. As DNA, the CDR3 is TGTGCCAGCTTTAACGCAGCGGGAGACCAATTCTCCTACAATGAGCAGTTCTTC.

This clone was seen a single time. This chain links TRBV7-2 with TRBJ2-7, with TRBD1 as a possible D gene (6 bases). Trimming cost V 3 bases and J 10 bases, with 13 bases left between them. The germline V gene has CDR1 SGHTA and CDR2 FQGNSA. The CDR3 spans 12 residues. The CDR3 bases are TGTGCCAGCAGCTTGGACAGTATGGAACAGTACTTC. The encoded protein is CASSLDSMEQYF.

This chain links TRBV7-8 with TRBJ2-7, with D possibly matching TRBD2 (6 bases). The V end was cut by 1 base, the J end by 0 bases, with 7 bases between. The CDR3 is 14 residues long. Germline V gene lookup returns CDR1 SGHVS and CDR2 FQNEAQ. CDR3 sequence (DNA): TGTGCCAGCAGCTTAGACGGGAGCTCCTACGAGCAGTACTTC. This sequence encodes CASSLDGSSYEQYF.

The gene calls are TRBV30 and TRBJ1-6; D call uncertain. The germline V gene encodes CDR1 GTSNPN and CDR2 SVGIG (reference sequence). The CDR3 runs to 15 residues. Trimming removed 0 bases at V and 5 bases at J, with 11 bases between. In DNA, the CDR3 is TGTGCCTGGAGTGTACGTCCCAGGAATAATTCACCCCTCCACTTT. Its protein product is CAWSVRPRNNSPLHF.

V gene TRBV29-1 combines with J gene TRBJ2-7; maybe TRBD2 (5 bases). Germline V gene data show CDR1 as SQVTM and CDR2 as ANQGSEA. Trimming shortened V by 3 bases and J by 3 bases, and 12 bases separated the two germline ends. This CDR3 is 13 amino acids long. In DNA, the CDR3 is TGCAGCGTTGATAGGGCCGGAGGCTACGAGCAGTACTTC. Translation: CSVDRAGGYEQYF.

The V gene is TRBV5-1, the J gene TRBJ1-6, with D unresolved. The CDR3 extends over 12 amino acids. The germline V and J ends were trimmed by 2 bases and 7 bases, with 4 bases remaining between them. Germline assignment: CDR1 SGHRS and CDR2 YFSETQ. The CDR3 bases are TGCGCCAGCAGCTTAGAGAATTCACCCCTCCACTTT. Its protein is CASSLENSPLHF.

V gene TRBV5-1 combines with J gene TRBJ2-2; possibly TRBD1 for D (5 bases). The germline V and J ends were trimmed by 8 bases and 4 bases, with 15 bases remaining between them. The CDR3 has 14 residues. Germline CDR1 reads SGHRS; CDR2 reads YFSETQ. Written as DNA, the CDR3 is TGCGCCAGTGCAACCCAGCAGGGCACCGGGGAGCTGTTTTTT. This translates into CASATQQGTGELFF.

The J gene is TRBJ2-1, the V gene TRBV5-1; 10 nucleotides match TRBD2. The CDR3 has 16 amino acids. Unmatched junction bases numbered 7, after V lost 3 bases and J lost 4 bases. Germline V CDR1 and CDR2: SGHRS, YFSETQ. CDR3 nucleotide sequence: TGCGCCAGCAGCTCAAGCGGGGGGGCCCGATACAATGAGCAGTTCTTC. As protein: CASSSSGGARYNEQFF.

This chain connects TRBV9 to TRBJ2-1; 10 nucleotides line up with TRBD2. The ends lost 4 bases at V and 3 bases at J; junction bases unmatched: 10. This CDR3 is 17 amino acids long. Germline assignment: CDR1 SGDLS and CDR2 YYNGEE. The CDR3 DNA is TGTGCCAGCAGCCCTCGTTTAGCGGGAGGAATCTACAATGAGCAGTTCTTC. Its translation: CASSPRLAGGIYNEQFF.

This clone turned up a few times. The chain carries TRBV6-1 and TRBJ1-2; D is unresolved. From germline, CDR1 is MNHNS and CDR2 SASEGT. CDR3 length: 13 amino acids. V lost 3 bases and J lost 0, with 5 bases in between. The CDR3 sequence is CASSDATNYGYTF. Written as DNA, the CDR3 is TGTGCCAGCAGTGACGCGACTAACTATGGCTACACCTTC.

V gene TRBV5-5 combines with J gene TRBJ2-2, with D possibly matching TRBD1 (6 bases). The CDR3 length is 14 residues. Germline V gene lookup returns CDR1 SGHKS and CDR2 YYEKEE (reference sequence). Deletions cut 4 bases from V and 6 bases from J, with 13 bases between. The CDR3 bases are TGTGCCAGCAGCCGCAGGGGTGGAGCCGGGGAGCTGTTTTTT. It translates to CASSRRGGAGELFF.

The chain couples TRBV9 to TRBJ1-3; D gene uncertain. The CDR3 loop spans 14 amino acids. Germline CDR1 SGDLS, CDR2 YYNGEE. V lost 3 bases to trimming and J lost 0 bases, with 7 bases between them. In DNA, the CDR3 is TGTGCCAGCAGCGACCGAGTCTCTGGAAACACCATATATTTT. This translates into CASSDRVSGNTIYF.